This T cell receptor (beta chain) came from a study of blood T cells in healthy people across ages. The use of a sample-barcoded 5' primer and a J-beta primer mix characterized a second PCR of roughly 6 to 11 cycles. A single record per CDR3 protein comes from TCRdb applying MiXCR to the 5' RACE reads. The sample lists under 1,000,000 distinct CDR3 sequences, 35% to 50% occurring once. This CDR3 is 18 amino acids long. CDR1 and CDR2 (germline): MNHEY, SMNVEV (reference sequence). The trim removed 0 bases at V and 8 bases at J, leaving 13 bases unmatched. This clonotype came up once. The clonotype originates from an elderly man in good health. The sequenced sample was blood. V gene TRBV27 combines with J gene TRBJ2-1; 10 bases agree with TRBD1. The CDR3 DNA follows: TGTGCCAGCAGTTTATCTCCTCCGGGACAGGGGATGGGTGATGAGCAGTTCTTC. Translation: CASSLSPPGQGMGDEQFF.